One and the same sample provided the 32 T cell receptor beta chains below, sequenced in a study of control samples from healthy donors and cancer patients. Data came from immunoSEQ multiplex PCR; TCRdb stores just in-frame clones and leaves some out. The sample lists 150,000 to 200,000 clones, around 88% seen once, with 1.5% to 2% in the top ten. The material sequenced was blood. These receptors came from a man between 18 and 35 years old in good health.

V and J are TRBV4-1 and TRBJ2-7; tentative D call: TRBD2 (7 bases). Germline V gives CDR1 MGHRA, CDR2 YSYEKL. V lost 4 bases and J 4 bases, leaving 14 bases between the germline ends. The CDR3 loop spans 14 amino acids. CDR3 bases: TGCGCCAGCAGCCCGACGGGGGGCGAATACGAGCAGTACTTC. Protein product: CASSPTGGEYEQYF.

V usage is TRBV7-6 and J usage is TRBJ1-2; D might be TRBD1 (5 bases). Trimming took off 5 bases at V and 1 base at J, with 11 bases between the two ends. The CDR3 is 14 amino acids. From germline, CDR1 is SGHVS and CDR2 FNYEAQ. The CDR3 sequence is CASSPGPDNYGYTF. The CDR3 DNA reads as TGTGCCAGCAGCCCGGGGCCAGATAACTATGGCTACACCTTC.

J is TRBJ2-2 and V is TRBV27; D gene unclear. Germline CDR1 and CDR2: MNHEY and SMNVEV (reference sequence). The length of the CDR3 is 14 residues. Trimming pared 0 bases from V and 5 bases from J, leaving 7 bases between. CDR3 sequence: CASSLSKATGELFF. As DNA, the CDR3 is TGTGCCAGCAGTTTATCTAAGGCGACCGGGGAGCTGTTTTTT.

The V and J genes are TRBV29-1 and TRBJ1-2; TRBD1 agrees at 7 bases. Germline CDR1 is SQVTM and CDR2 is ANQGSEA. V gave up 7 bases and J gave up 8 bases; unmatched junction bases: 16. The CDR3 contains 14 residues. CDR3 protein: CSAPGQTTTGGYTF. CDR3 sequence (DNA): TGCAGCGCTCCGGGACAGACAACGACGGGCGGCTACACCTTC.

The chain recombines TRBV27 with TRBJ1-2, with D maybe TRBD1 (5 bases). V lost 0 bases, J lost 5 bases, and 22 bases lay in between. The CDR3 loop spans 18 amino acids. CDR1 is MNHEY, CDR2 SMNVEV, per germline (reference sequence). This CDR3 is CASSLSAQGATVAYGYTF. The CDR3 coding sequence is TGTGCCAGCAGTTTATCGGCGCAGGGAGCTACGGTCGCTTATGGCTACACCTTC.

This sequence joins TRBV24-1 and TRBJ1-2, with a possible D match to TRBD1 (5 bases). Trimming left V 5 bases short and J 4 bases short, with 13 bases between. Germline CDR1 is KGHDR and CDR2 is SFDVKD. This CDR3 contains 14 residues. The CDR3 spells CATSVGGRGYGYTF. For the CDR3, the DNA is TGTGCCACCAGTGTGGGGGGACGAGGCTATGGCTACACCTTC.

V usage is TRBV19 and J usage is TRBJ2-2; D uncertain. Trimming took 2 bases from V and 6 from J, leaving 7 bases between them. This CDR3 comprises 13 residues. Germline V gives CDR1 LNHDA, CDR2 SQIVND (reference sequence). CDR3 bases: TGTGCCAGTAGTATATCCGTTCCCGGGGAGCTGTTTTTT. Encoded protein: CASSISVPGELFF.

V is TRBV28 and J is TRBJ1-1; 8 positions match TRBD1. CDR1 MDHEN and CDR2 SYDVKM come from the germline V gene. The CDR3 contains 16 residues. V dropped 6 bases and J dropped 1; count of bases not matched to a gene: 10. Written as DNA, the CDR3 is TGTGCCAGCAGCTCGCCGGGACAGGCATCGAACACTGAAGCTTTCTTT. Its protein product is CASSSPGQASNTEAFF.

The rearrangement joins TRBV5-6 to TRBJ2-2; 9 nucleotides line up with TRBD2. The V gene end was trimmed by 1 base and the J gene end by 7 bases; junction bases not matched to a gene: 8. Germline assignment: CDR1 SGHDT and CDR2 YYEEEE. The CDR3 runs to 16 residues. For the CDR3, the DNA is TGTGCCAGCAGCTTGATGTCTAGCGGGGTGAGCGGGGAGCTGTTTTTT. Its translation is CASSLMSSGVSGELFF.

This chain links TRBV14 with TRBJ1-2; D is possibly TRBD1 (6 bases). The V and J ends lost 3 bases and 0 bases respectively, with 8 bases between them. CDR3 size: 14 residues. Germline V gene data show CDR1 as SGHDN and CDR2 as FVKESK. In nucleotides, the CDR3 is TGTGCCAGCAGCCAGACAGGCCCTAACTATGGCTACACCTTC. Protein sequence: CASSQTGPNYGYTF.

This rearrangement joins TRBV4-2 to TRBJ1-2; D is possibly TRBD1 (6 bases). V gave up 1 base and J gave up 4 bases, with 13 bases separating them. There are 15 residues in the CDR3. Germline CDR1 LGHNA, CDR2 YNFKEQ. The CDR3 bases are TGTGCCAGCAGCCAAGGGAACAGGGTGGGCTATGGCTACACCTTC. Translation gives CASSQGNRVGYGYTF.

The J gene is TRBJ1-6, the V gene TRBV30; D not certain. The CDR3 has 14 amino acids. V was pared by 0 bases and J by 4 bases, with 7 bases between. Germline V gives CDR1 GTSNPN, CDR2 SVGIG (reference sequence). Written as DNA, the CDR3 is TGTGCCTGGAGTGTAAATAGGTATAATTCACCCCTCCACTTT. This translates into CAWSVNRYNSPLHF.

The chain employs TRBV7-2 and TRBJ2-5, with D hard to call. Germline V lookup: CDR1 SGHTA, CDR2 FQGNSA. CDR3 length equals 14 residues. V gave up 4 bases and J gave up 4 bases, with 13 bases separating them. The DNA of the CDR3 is TGTGCCAGCAGCTCCCCTTTTGGACGAGAGACCCAGTACTTC. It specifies CASSSPFGRETQYF.

The CDR3 DNA follows: TGTGCCAGCAGTTTACGGGGAGCACGGAATGAGCAGTTCTTC. This gives the protein CASSLRGARNEQFF. The chain has TRBV27 and TRBJ2-1; D is perhaps TRBD2 (5 bases). The length of the CDR3 is 14 residues. Trimming pared 2 bases from V and 7 bases from J, leaving 12 bases between. Germline CDR1 reads MNHEY; CDR2 reads SMNVEV (reference sequence).

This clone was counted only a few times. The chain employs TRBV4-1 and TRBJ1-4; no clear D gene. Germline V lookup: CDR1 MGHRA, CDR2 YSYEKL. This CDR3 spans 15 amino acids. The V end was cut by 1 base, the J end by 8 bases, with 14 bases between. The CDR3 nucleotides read TGCGCCAGCAGCCAAGGTCCCGGGAATGGGGAAAAACTGTTTTTT. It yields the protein CASSQGPGNGEKLFF.

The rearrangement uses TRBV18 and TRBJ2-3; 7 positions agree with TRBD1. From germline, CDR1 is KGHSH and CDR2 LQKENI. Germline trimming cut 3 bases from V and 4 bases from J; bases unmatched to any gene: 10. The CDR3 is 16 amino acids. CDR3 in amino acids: CASSPKTGYVADTQYF. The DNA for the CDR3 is TGTGCCAGCTCACCGAAGACAGGGTATGTGGCAGATACGCAGTATTTT.

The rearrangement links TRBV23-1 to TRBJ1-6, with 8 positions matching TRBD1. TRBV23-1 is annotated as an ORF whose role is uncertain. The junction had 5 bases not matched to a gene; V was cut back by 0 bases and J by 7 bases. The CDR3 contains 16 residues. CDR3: CASSQSNRGRNSPLHF. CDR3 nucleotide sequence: TGCGCCAGCAGTCAATCGAACAGGGGGAGAAATTCACCCCTCCACTTT.

The CDR3 sequence is CASSIGQSSSEAFF. The CDR3 nucleotides are TGTGCCAGTAGTATAGGACAGTCGAGTTCTGAAGCTTTCTTT. This rearrangement joins TRBV19 to TRBJ1-1, with D possibly TRBD1 on 5 matching bases. V lost 1 base and J 6 bases, leaving 12 bases between the germline ends. Germline V gives CDR1 LNHDA, CDR2 SQIVND (reference sequence). The CDR3 sequence is 14 residues long.

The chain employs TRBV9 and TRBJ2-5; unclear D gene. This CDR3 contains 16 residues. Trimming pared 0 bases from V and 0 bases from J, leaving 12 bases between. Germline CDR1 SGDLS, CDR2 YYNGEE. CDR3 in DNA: TGTGCCAGCAGCGTAGCGTCCAGACCGTACCAAGAGACCCAGTACTTC. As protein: CASSVASRPYQETQYF.

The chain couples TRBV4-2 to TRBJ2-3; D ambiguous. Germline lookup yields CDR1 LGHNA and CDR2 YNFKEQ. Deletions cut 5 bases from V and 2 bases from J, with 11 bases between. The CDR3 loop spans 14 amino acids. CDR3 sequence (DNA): TGTGCCAGCAGCGAAGGATTCGACACAGATACGCAGTATTTT. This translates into CASSEGFDTDTQYF.

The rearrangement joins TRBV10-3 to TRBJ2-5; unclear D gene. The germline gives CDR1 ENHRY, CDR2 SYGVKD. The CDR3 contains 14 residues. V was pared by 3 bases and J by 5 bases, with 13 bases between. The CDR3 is CAISEPAGSETQYF. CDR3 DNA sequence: TGTGCCATCAGTGAACCCGCCGGATCGGAGACCCAGTACTTC.

CDR3 sequence: CASSLKASGGYDTQYF. The CDR3 nucleotides read TGTGCCAGCAGCTTGAAGGCTAGCGGGGGGTACGATACGCAGTATTTT. The rearrangement joins TRBV5-4 to TRBJ2-3, with TRBD2 identical over 11 bases. V dropped 1 base and J dropped 6; count of bases not matched to a gene: 7. The CDR3 has 16 amino acids. CDR1 is SGHNT and CDR2 is YYREEE in the germline V gene (reference sequence).

This CDR3 reads CASRDRGYNEQFF. CDR3 DNA sequence: TGTGCCAGCCGGGACAGGGGGTACAATGAGCAGTTCTTC. The V call is TRBV2, the J call TRBJ2-1, with TRBD1 matching over 11 bases. CDR3 size: 13 residues. V lost 8 bases and J lost 4; bases outside the gene matches: 1. Germline V gene sequence: CDR1 SNHLY, CDR2 FYNNEI.

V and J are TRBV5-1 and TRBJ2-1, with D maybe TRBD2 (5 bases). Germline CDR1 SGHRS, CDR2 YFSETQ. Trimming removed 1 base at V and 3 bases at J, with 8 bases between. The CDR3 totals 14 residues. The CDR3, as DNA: TGCGCCAGCAGCTTGAACCGGGACTACAATGAGCAGTTCTTC. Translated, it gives CASSLNRDYNEQFF.

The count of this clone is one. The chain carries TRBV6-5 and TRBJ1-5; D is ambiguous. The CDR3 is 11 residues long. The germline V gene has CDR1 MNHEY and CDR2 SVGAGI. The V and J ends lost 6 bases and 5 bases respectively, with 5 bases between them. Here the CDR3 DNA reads TGTGCCAGCAGGACCTATCAGCCCCAGCATTTT. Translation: CASRTYQPQHF.

The CDR3 is CASRAGLAGIQETQYF. CDR3 coding DNA: TGCGCCAGCAGGGCTGGACTAGCGGGGATCCAAGAGACCCAGTACTTC. The gene calls are TRBV10-2 and TRBJ2-5; 12 bases are a match to TRBD2. The CDR3 covers 16 residues. The V gene's germline CDR1 is WSHSY and CDR2 SAAADI. Trimming cost V 6 bases and J 1 base; bases outside gene matches: 6.

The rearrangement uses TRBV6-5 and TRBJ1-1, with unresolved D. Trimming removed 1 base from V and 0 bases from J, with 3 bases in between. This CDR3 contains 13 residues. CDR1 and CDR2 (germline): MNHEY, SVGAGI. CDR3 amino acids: CASSYLMNTEAFF. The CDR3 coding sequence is TGTGCCAGCAGTTACTTGATGAACACTGAAGCTTTCTTT.

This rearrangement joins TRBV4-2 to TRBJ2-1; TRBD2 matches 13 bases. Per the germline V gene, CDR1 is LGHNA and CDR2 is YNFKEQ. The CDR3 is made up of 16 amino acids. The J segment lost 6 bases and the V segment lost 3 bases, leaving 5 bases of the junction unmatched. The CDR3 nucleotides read TGTGCCAGCAGCCAGGAACTAGCGGGGGGGCTCAATGAGCAGTTCTTC. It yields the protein CASSQELAGGLNEQFF.

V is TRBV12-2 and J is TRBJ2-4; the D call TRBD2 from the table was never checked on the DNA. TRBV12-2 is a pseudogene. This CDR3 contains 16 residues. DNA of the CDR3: TGTGCAAGTCGCGACCGGGACTCGCTAGCCAAAAACATTCAGTACTTC. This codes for CASRDRDSLAKNIQYF.

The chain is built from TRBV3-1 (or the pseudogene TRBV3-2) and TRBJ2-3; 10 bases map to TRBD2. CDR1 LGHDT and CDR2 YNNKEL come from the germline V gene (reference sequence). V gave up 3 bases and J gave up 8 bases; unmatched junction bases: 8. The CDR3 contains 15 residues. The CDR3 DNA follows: TGTGCCAGCAGCCAGGGGACTAGCGACTGGCTTACGCAGTATTTT. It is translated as CASSQGTSDWLTQYF.

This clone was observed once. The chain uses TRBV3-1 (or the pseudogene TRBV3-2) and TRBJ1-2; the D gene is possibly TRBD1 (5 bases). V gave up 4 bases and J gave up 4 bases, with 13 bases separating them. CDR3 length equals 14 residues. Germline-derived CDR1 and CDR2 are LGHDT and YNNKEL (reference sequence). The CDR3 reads CASSPFGRAYGYTF. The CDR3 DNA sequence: TGTGCCAGCAGCCCCTTTGGCAGGGCCTATGGCTACACCTTC.

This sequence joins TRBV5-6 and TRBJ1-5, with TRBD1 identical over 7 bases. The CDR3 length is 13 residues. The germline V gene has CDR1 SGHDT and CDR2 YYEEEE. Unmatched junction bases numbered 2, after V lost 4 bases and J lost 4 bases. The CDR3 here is CASSAQGNQPQHF. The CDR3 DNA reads TGTGCCAGCAGCGCACAGGGGAATCAGCCCCAGCATTTT.